This TCR beta chain was sequenced for a study of shared clonotypes between healthy human individuals. General study findings and limits: Non-shared clonotypes had lower generation probabilities than clonotypes shared by all four sorted-subset donors.

About this clone: Its target is not known.

TCRdb's copy holds only in-frame clones and misses some; the assay was immunoSEQ multiplex PCR. The sample records a few million clones, roughly 93% being singletons. Every donor, a Caucasian adult, lived in Nashville, Tennessee. CDR3 length: 17 residues. V shed 1 base and J shed 2 bases, with 17 bases lying between them. Germline CDR1 and CDR2: SGHTA and FQGNSA. The chain carries TRBV7-2 and TRBJ1-1; D remains unclear. This TCR derives from a man between 18 and 35 years old in good health. Some clones in this sample may be carry-over from other donors' samples. The specimen sequenced was naive CD4+ T cells from PBMCs. Subset described: CD45RA+ positively selected. The CDR3 DNA reads TGTGCCAGCAGCTTAGTTCTACAAGGAGGTCGTAACACTGAAGCTTTCTTT. This sequence encodes CASSLVLQGGRNTEAFF.